A selection of T cell receptor beta chains follows, all from one sample in a study of beta chain features in type 1 diabetes. Assay: immunoSEQ multiplex PCR; the TCRdb copy retains only in-frame clones and omits some. Of under 350,000 clones in the sample, 7% to 9% were seen once. The specimen was central memory CD4+ T cells from blood. These receptor sequences come from a young woman in good health. Both conserved end residues are part of each CDR3. A D gene is named only where the DNA matches it firmly. The size entry is marked missing in some rows and otherwise reads once, few, many or a size class.

V	J	length	D	size	DNA	CDR3
TRBV6-6	TRBJ2-4	14	-	-	TGTGCCAGCAGTTTTGGCGACAGTAGAAACATTCAGTACTTC	CASSFGDSRNIQYF
TRBV5-5	TRBJ2-7	17	-	many	TGTGCCAGCAGCTTGGCAAGTCGTGGGTCCATTCTTTACGAGCAGTACTTC	CASSLASRGSILYEQYF
TRBV5-4	TRBJ2-1	16	TRBD2	-	TGTGCCAGCAGCCCGGCTACTAGCGGATCTTACAATGAGCAGTTCTTC	CASSPATSGSYNEQFF
TRBV4-1	TRBJ2-7	13	-	few	TGCGCCAGCAGCCCCAGACCCAGGGACGAGCAGTACTTC	CASSPRPRDEQYF
TRBV6-1	TRBJ2-6	15	-	few	TGTGCCACCACAAAACAGGGAGCTGGGGCCAACGTCCTGACTTTC	CATTKQGAGANVLTF
TRBV4-2	TRBJ1-2	13	-	few	TGTGCCAGCAGCCAAGGGCCAGGTCAGGGCTACACCTTC	CASSQGPGQGYTF
TRBV28	TRBJ1-5	15	-	few	TGTGCCAGCAGCCTCGGGGCAGGCCGCAATCAGCCCCAGCATTTT	CASSLGAGRNQPQHF
TRBV30	TRBJ1-1	14	TRBD1	few	TGTGCCTGGAGCTACGGGACAGCAAACACTGAAGCTTTCTTT	CAWSYGTANTEAFF
TRBV4-1	TRBJ2-1	16	-	-	TGCGCCAGCAGCCAAGGGTGGAGGGCCTCCTACAATGAGCAGTTCTTC	CASSQGWRASYNEQFF
TRBV5-5	TRBJ1-4	14	-	-	TGTGCCAGCAGCTTGCGAGGCCCTAATGAAAAACTGTTTTTT	CASSLRGPNEKLFF
TRBV5-1	TRBJ1-2	13	-	-	TGCGCCAGCAGCTTGCAGGGTTGGGATGGCTACACCTTC	CASSLQGWDGYTF
TRBV12-5	TRBJ2-6	15	-	few	TGTGCTAGTGGTTGGGAGATCTCTGGGGCCAACGTCCTGACTTTC	CASGWEISGANVLTF
TRBV9	TRBJ1-2	13	-	-	TGTGCCAGCAGCCTGCAACGTAACTATGGCTACACCTTC	CASSLQRNYGYTF
TRBV5-1	TRBJ1-2	13	-	-	TGCGCCAGCAGCTCGGGGGACGGCTATGGCTACACCTTC	CASSSGDGYGYTF
TRBV6-5	TRBJ1-2	14	-	few	TGTGCCAGCAGTTATTTAAGGGGAGGAGGCGGCTACACCTTC	CASSYLRGGGGYTF
TRBV18	TRBJ1-1	14	-	-	TGTGCCAGCTCACCGACAAAGCAGAACACTGAAGCTTTCTTT	CASSPTKQNTEAFF